The T cell receptor beta chain under discussion was sequenced for a study of CD8+ T cells in alopecia areata. Study-wide results and limits: Affected lesional scalp, above all in alopecia totalis/universalis, was more clonal than normal scalp.

Cell sorting was applied to PBMCs, and CD4+ and CD8+ T cells were collected. Extracted from the samples, RNA was reverse transcribed into cDNA to serve as the sequencing template. Profiled with immunoSEQ multiplex PCR; TCRdb holds only in-frame clones, not every one. This sample yields roughly 23,000 clones, of which 52% are seen a single time; under 35% belongs to the top ten. V shed 6 bases and J shed 7 bases, with 10 bases lying between them. This CDR3 spans 12 amino acids. Germline CDR1 PRHDT, CDR2 FYEKMQ (reference sequence). A remark on this clone: Its antigen is unidentified.

This chain connects TRBV13 to TRBJ2-1; D might be TRBD2 (6 bases). Sequenced material: NKG2D-high CD8+ T cells sorted from blood. This clonotype originated in a human donor with alopecia areata. The chain's CDR3 is CASRYAGNEQFF. In DNA form, the CDR3 reads TGTGCCAGCAGGTATGCGGGAAATGAGCAGTTCTTC.